A single sample gave rise to the 22 T cell receptor beta chains below, sequenced in a study of blood T cell repertoires in COVID-19. Some clones are missing from TCRdb's copy, which holds only in-frame ones; the method was immunoSEQ multiplex PCR. The table lists approximately 43,000 clones, around 82% of them singletons. The sequencing input was peripheral blood. These receptors all come from a man aged 40-50 years with active or convalescent COVID-19.

The rearrangement links TRBV29-1 to TRBJ2-2, with 7 bases identical to TRBD1. The CDR3 contains 14 residues. V lost 3 bases, J lost 0 bases, and 1 base stayed unmatched. Germline V gene data show CDR1 as SQVTM and CDR2 as ANQGSEA. CDR3 DNA: TGCAGCGTTGAGACAGGGTCGAACACCGGGGAGCTGTTTTTT. This codes for CSVETGSNTGELFF.

The chain has TRBV7-9 and TRBJ2-2; D is possibly TRBD1 (6 bases). This CDR3 region has 16 residues. Per the germline V gene, CDR1 is SEHNR and CDR2 is FQNEAQ (reference sequence). V was clipped by 2 bases and J by 7 bases, with 17 bases between them. CDR3 bases: TGTGCCAGCAGCTTACCGACCAGTGGGGGACACGGGGAGCTGTTTTTT. Encoded protein: CASSLPTSGGHGELFF.

This clone was found a few times. V and J are TRBV30 and TRBJ2-7, with unresolved D. CDR1 and CDR2 from the germline V gene are GTSNPN and SVGIG (reference sequence). The CDR3 extends over 12 amino acids. V was shortened by 2 bases and J by 6 bases, with 11 bases between the two germline ends. Here the CDR3 DNA reads TGTGCCTGGAGTTACAGCTTGGGCGAGCAGTACTTC. Translating gives CAWSYSLGEQYF.

J is TRBJ2-1 and V is TRBV3-1 (or the pseudogene TRBV3-2); 11 bases agree with TRBD2. The V gene end was trimmed by 6 bases and the J gene end by 8 bases; junction bases not matched to a gene: 9. Looked up from germline, CDR1 is LGHDT and CDR2 is YNNKEL (reference sequence). This CDR3 is built from 15 residues. The CDR3 is CASRLTSGGGDEQFF. Written as DNA, the CDR3 is TGTGCCAGCAGACTAACTAGCGGGGGTGGAGATGAGCAGTTCTTC.

The chain uses TRBV6-5 and TRBJ1-1, with D hard to call. This CDR3 is 14 amino acids long. Germline lookup yields CDR1 MNHEY and CDR2 SVGAGI. Trimming took off 11 bases at V and 0 bases at J, with 16 bases between the two ends. This CDR3 reads CASIRHGMNTEAFF. The CDR3 DNA sequence: TGTGCCTCTATCCGACACGGTATGAACACTGAAGCTTTCTTT.

This rearrangement joins TRBV18 to TRBJ2-2, with TRBD2 as a possible D gene (6 bases). CDR1 and CDR2 (germline): KGHSH, LQKENI. The CDR3 consists of 18 residues. V shed 0 bases and J shed 0 bases, with 14 bases lying between them. CDR3 bases: TGTGCCAGCTCACCACCGAGAGGAGGCGGGGCGAACACCGGGGAGCTGTTTTTT. It encodes CASSPPRGGGANTGELFF.

J is TRBJ1-3 and V is TRBV6-5; TRBD1 matches at 7 bases. The germline gives CDR1 MNHEY, CDR2 SVGAGI. The CDR3 loop spans 15 amino acids. V was pared by 6 bases and J by 3 bases, with 8 bases of the junction left unmatched. The CDR3 loop reads CASSNYRGVGNTIYF. The CDR3 region has the DNA TGTGCCAGCAGCAACTACAGGGGTGTTGGAAACACCATATATTTT.

Ten or more counts support this clone. This rearrangement joins TRBV30 to TRBJ2-1; 13 nucleotides match TRBD2. This CDR3 spans 14 amino acids. Germline V CDR1 and CDR2: GTSNPN, SVGIG (reference sequence). The junction had 8 bases not matched to a gene; V was cut back by 2 bases and J by 13 bases. The CDR3: CAWSLQLAGGDQFF. Written as DNA, the CDR3 is TGTGCCTGGAGTCTCCAACTAGCGGGAGGGGACCAGTTCTTC.

This clone came up a few times. The rearrangement uses TRBV21-1 and TRBJ1-1. TRBV21-1 is recorded as a pseudogene. The CDR3 has 14 residues. The CDR3 loop is CASSIAGAGTEAFF. The CDR3 DNA reads TGTGCCAGCAGCATCGCGGGCGCGGGCACTGAAGCTTTCTTT.

V gene TRBV18 combines with J gene TRBJ2-5, with a tentative D call TRBD1 (6 bases). The germline V gene has CDR1 KGHSH and CDR2 LQKENI. The V end was cut by 3 bases, the J end by 5 bases, with 16 bases between. The CDR3 contains 15 residues. CDR3 loop: CASSPPRGQGETQYF. CDR3 coding DNA: TGTGCCAGCTCACCGCCGAGGGGCCAGGGGGAGACCCAGTACTTC.

The gene calls are TRBV7-6 and TRBJ1-5, with 7 positions matching TRBD1. CDR3 length: 16 residues. V dropped 4 bases and J dropped 7; count of bases not matched to a gene: 13. Germline values: CDR1 SGHVS, CDR2 FNYEAQ. The CDR3 is CASSSRSGGIGQPQHF. The CDR3 DNA is TGTGCCAGCAGCTCACGCTCAGGGGGAATCGGGCAGCCCCAGCATTTT.

The rearrangement uses TRBV11-2 and TRBJ2-3, with 8 nucleotides matching TRBD1. This CDR3 spans 16 amino acids. V dropped 7 bases and J dropped 3; count of bases not matched to a gene: 12. CDR1 SGHAT and CDR2 FQNNGV come from the germline V gene. This chain's CDR3 is CASTWGGQGKTDTQYF. DNA for the CDR3: TGTGCCAGCACCTGGGGAGGACAGGGAAAAACAGATACGCAGTATTTT.

The CDR3 region is CASGAATSYNEQFF. The CDR3 bases are TGTGCCAGTGGGGCGGCGACCTCCTACAATGAGCAGTTCTTC. The genes are TRBV19 and TRBJ2-1, with a possible D match to TRBD1 (5 bases). V was trimmed by 8 bases and J by 0 bases, leaving 11 bases between them. This CDR3 has 14 amino acids. In germline, CDR1 is LNHDA, CDR2 SQIVND (reference sequence).

The genes are TRBV19 and TRBJ2-1; D unresolved. Germline V gene data show CDR1 as LNHDA and CDR2 as SQIVND (reference sequence). The ends were cut back, 5 bases at V and 0 bases at J, with 14 bases in the middle. The CDR3 consists of 16 residues. The CDR3 nucleotides are TGTGCCAGTAGTTCCCGTCCGAGGAGCTCCTACAATGAGCAGTTCTTC. Translating it yields CASSSRPRSSYNEQFF.

The chain links TRBV12-3 or TRBV12-4 to TRBJ1-1; a weak D match, TRBD1 (5 bases). This CDR3 contains 13 residues. Trimming left V 5 bases short and J 5 bases short, with 12 bases between. The CDR3 DNA reads as TGTGCCAGCAGTGCGGGACTCAGGACTGAAGCTTTCTTT. Protein product: CASSAGLRTEAFF.

This chain links TRBV6-4 with TRBJ2-5; a possible D gene is TRBD1 (6 bases). Germline loops: CDR1 MRHNA, CDR2 SNTAGT. CDR3 length: 13 amino acids. Trimming removed 4 bases from V and 3 bases from J, with 9 bases in between. The CDR3 DNA is TGTGCCAGCAGTGGGAAGGGGGAAGAGACCCAGTACTTC. This codes for CASSGKGEETQYF.

The chain employs TRBV28 and TRBJ1-2; TRBD1 matches 7 bases. There are 14 residues in the CDR3. Trimming cost V 2 bases and J 8 bases; bases outside gene matches: 8. Germline loops: CDR1 MDHEN, CDR2 SYDVKM. The CDR3 protein is CASSLGTGAGGYTF. CDR3 DNA sequence: TGTGCCAGCAGTTTAGGAACAGGGGCGGGAGGCTACACCTTC.

V is TRBV10-1 and J is TRBJ2-7; 13 bases match TRBD2. This CDR3 spans 17 amino acids. CDR1 is WNHNN, CDR2 SYGVQD, per germline (reference sequence). The V and J ends lost 6 bases and 5 bases, in that order; junction bases with no gene match: 13. The CDR3 nucleotides are TGCGCCAGCAGCGAGGGACTAGCGGGACCCCTTAGGAACGAGCAGTACTTC. Its translation: CASSEGLAGPLRNEQYF.

The V call is TRBV2, the J call TRBJ2-5; D is uncertain. Looked up from germline, CDR1 is SNHLY and CDR2 is FYNNEI. This CDR3 comprises 13 residues. V lost 0 bases and J 7 bases, leaving 9 bases between the germline ends. DNA for the CDR3: TGTGCCAGCAGTGAAGCCCTCGGTGGGACCCAGTACTTC. Protein product: CASSEALGGTQYF.

This rearrangement joins TRBV9 to TRBJ2-7; tentatively, D is TRBD2 (6 bases). The CDR3 is made up of 15 amino acids. Germline loops: CDR1 SGDLS, CDR2 YYNGEE. V was clipped by 3 bases and J by 0 bases, with 13 bases between them. The CDR3 bases are TGTGCCAGCAGCGGGGGACTTTCCACCTCCTACGAGCAGTACTTC. Translation: CASSGGLSTSYEQYF.

This rearrangement joins TRBV5-1 to TRBJ1-5; 8 nucleotides align to TRBD1. The CDR3 consists of 14 residues. J was trimmed by 4 bases and V by 3 bases; bases with no gene match: 3. Germline loops: CDR1 SGHRS, CDR2 YFSETQ. The CDR3 nucleotides are TGCGCCAGCAGCTCGGGACAGGCAAATCAGCCCCAGCATTTT. Protein product: CASSSGQANQPQHF. Full variable domain (rest looked up from reference TRBV5-1 and TRBJ1-5): KAGVTQTPRYLIKTRGQQVTLSCSPISGHRSVSWYQQTPGQGLQFLFEYFSETQRNKGNFPGRFSGRQFSNSRSEMNVSTLELGDSALYLCASSSGQANQPQHFGDGTRLSIL.

The chain carries TRBV9 and TRBJ2-3, with TRBD1 identical over 8 bases. With 1 base clipped from V and 6 bases from J, the junction kept 7 bases outside the gene matches. The CDR3 extends over 15 amino acids. Germline values: CDR1 SGDLS, CDR2 YYNGEE. The CDR3 loop reads CASSVPDRVEDTQYF. CDR3 sequence (DNA): TGTGCCAGCAGCGTACCGGACAGGGTTGAGGATACGCAGTATTTT.